This TCR beta chain came from a study of Graves' ophthalmopathy and Graves' hyperthyroidism. Overall study findings and caveats: Most expanded clonotypes in thyroid above 0.001 frequency also showed up in blood.

Investigators amplified TCR beta CDR3 regions from RNA transcripts. First-round RT-PCR used HTBI primers; second-round multiplex PCR followed. TCRdb analysed the multiplex PCR reads with MiXCR anew, one entry per CDR3 protein. The sample has hundreds of thousands of distinct CDR3 sequences; about 40% are singletons. This CDR3 region has 14 residues. The germline gives CDR1 ENHRY, CDR2 SYGVKD. Every ophthalmopathy donor presented moderate-to-severe activity, CAS ≥3, NOSPECS ≥4 and duration under 3 months. Notes on this clonotype: Its antigen is unidentified.

J is TRBJ2-7 and V is TRBV10-3, with 8 positions matching TRBD1. The J call may be incorrect, as the DNA end agrees better with TRBJ2-1. Source material: peripheral blood. The source of this sequence is an adult man with Graves' ophthalmopathy. This CDR3 is CAISRTGNHNEQFF. CDR3 nucleotides: TGTGCCATCAGTAGGACAGGGAACCACAATGAGCAGTTCTTC.